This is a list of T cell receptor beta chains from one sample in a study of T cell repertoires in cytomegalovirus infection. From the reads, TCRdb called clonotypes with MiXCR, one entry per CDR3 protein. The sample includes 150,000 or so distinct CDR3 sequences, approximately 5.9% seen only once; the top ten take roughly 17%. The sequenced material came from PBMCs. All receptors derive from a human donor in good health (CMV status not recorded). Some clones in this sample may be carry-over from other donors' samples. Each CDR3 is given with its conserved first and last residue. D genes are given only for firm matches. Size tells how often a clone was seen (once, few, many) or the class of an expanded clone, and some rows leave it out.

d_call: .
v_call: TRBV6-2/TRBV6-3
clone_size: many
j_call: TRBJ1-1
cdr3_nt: TGTGCCAGCAGTTACTCGATGAACACTGAAGCTTTCTTT
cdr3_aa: CASSYSMNTEAFF

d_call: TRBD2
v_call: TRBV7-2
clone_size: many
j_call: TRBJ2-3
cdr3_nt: TGTGCCAGCACCCCGGGACTAGCGTCTTATACGCAGTATTTT
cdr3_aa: CASTPGLASYTQYF

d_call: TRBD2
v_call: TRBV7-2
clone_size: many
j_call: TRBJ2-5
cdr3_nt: TGTGCCAGCAGCTTAAATAGCGGGGGGGTGCGGGAGACCCAGTACTTC
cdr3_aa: CASSLNSGGVRETQYF

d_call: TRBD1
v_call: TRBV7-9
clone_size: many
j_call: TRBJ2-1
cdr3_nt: TGTGCCAGCAGCTCGGGACAGGGCTACAATGAGCAGTTCTTC
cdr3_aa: CASSSGQGYNEQFF

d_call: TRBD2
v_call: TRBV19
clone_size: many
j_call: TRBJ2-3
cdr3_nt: TGTGCCAGTAGCCAGGGAAGCGGGAGGATGGATACGCAGTATTTT
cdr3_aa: CASSQGSGRMDTQYF

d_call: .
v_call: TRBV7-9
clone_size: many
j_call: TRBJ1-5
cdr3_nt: TGTGCCAGCAGCTTAGGTTCAGGGAATCAGCCCCAGCATTTT
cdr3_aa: CASSLGSGNQPQHF

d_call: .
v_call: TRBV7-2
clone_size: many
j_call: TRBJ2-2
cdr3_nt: TGTGCCAGCAGCTTAAGTAACACGAACACCGGGGAGCTGTTTTTT
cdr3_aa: CASSLSNTNTGELFF

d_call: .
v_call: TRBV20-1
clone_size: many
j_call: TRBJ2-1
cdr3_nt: TGCAGTGCTAGCTCCGGGACCCTCTTGTACAATGAGCAGTTCTTC
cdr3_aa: CSASSGTLLYNEQFF

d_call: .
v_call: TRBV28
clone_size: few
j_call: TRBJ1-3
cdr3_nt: TGTGCCAGCAGTTTAGGGGGGCGGATCTCTGGAAACACCATATATTTT
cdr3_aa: CASSLGGRISGNTIYF

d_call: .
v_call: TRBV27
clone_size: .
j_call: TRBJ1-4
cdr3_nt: TGTGCCAGCAGTTTATCCCGTCTTGCGGAAAAACTGTTTTTT
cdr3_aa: CASSLSRLAEKLFF

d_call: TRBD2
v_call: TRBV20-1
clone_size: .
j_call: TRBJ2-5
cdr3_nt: TGCAGTGCCACCCAACCCCCGGGGGGGCCGGAAGAGACCCAGTACTTC
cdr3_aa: CSATQPPGGPEETQYF

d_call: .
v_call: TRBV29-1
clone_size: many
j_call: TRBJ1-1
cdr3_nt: TGCAGCGTTGATCCAGTTTTGAACACTGAAGCTTTCTTT
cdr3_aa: CSVDPVLNTEAFF

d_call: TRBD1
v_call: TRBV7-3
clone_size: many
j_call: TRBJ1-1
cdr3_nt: TGTGCCAGCAGCTCGGGACAGGGGCACACTGAAGCTTTCTTT
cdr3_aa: CASSSGQGHTEAFF

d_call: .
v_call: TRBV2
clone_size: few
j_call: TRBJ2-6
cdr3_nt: TGTGCCAGCAGTGAGCGGGACATCGGTTCCTCTGGGGCCAACGTCCTGACTTTC
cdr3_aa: CASSERDIGSSGANVLTF

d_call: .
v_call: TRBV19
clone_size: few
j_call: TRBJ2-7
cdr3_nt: TGTGCCAGTAGTCCCCGCGCGACCTACGAGCAGTACTTC
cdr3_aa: CASSPRATYEQYF

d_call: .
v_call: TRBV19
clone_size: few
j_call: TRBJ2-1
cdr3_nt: TGTGCCAGTCAACCGGGACGGAACTACAATGAGCAGTTCTTC
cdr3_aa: CASQPGRNYNEQFF

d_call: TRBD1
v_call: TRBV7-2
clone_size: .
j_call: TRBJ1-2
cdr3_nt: TGTGCCAGCAGCTTAACCGGGACAGATCCCTATGGCTACACCTTC
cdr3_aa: CASSLTGTDPYGYTF

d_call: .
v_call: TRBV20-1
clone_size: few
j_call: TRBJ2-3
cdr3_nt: TGCAGTTTTTCCTCGTCAAGGGGGGCTGCAGATACGCAGTATTTT
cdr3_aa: CSFSSSRGAADTQYF

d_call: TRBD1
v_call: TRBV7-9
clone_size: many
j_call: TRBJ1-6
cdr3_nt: TGTGCCAGCAGCCGATGGACAGGGGTGGGTGGAAATTCACCCCTCCACTTT
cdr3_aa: CASSRWTGVGGNSPLHF

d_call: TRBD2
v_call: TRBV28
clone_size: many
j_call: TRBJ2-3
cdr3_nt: TGTGCCAGCAGTTTAGCTAGCGGGGTCACAGATACGCAGTATTTT
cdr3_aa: CASSLASGVTDTQYF

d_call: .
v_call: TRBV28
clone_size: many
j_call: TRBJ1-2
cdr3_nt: TGTGCCAGTTCTCTTGGGGGGGCACGGTATGGCTACACCTTC
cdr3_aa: CASSLGGARYGYTF